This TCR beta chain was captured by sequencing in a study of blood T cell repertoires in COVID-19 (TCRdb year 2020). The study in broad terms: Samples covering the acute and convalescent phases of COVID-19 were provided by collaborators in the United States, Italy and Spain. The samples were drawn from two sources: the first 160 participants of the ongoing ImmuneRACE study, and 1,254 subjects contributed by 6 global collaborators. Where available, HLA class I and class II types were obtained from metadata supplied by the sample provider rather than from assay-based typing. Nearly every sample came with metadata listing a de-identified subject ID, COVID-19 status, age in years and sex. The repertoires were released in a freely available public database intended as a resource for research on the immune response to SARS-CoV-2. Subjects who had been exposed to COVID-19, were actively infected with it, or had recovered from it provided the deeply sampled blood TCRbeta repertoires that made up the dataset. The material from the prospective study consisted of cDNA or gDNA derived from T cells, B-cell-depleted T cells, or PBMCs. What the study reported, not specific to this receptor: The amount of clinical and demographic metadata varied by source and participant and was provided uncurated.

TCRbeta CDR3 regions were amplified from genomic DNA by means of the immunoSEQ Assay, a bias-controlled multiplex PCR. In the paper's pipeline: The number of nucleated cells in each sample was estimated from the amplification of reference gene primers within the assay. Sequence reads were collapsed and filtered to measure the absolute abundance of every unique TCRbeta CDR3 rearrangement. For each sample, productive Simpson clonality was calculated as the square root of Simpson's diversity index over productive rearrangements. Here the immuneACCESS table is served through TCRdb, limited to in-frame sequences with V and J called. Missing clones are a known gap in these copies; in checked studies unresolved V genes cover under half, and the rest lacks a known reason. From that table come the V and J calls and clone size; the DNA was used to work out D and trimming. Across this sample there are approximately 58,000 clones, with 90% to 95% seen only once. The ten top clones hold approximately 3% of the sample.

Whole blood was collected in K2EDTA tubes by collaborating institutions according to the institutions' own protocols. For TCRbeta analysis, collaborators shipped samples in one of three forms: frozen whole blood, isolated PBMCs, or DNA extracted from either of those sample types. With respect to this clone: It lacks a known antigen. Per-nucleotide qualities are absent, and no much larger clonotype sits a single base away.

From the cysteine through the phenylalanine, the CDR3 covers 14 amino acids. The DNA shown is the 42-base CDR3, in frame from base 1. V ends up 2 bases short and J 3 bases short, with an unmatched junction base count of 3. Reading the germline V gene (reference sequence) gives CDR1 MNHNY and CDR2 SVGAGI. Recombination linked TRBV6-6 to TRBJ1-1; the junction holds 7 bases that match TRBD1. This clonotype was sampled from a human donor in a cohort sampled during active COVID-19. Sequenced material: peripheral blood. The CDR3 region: CASSYGDSYTEAFF. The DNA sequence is TGTGCCAGCAGTTACGGGGACAGCTACACTGAAGCTTTCTTT.